This note documents a single T cell receptor beta chain sequence. The data are from a study of neoadjuvant anti-PD-1 for oral cavity cancer. Germline V gene sequence: CDR1 MDHEN, CDR2 SYDVKM. V was cut by 6 bases and J by 3 bases, with 18 bases left in between. The CDR3 totals 15 residues. Method: immunoSEQ multiplex PCR; TCRdb's copy keeps in-frame clones and lacks some. The table includes 17,000 or so clones, approximately 60% detected once. This sequence originates from a person between 35 and 79 years old with oral cavity squamous cell carcinoma. The chain joins TRBV28 to TRBJ2-7; D is perhaps TRBD2 (5 bases). The sample in question was PBMCs, obtained before nivolumab (anti-PD-1) treatment. CDR3 nucleotides: TGTGCCAGCAGCCGAGAGGGTTCGGGGAACTACGAGCAGTACTTC. Its protein is CASSREGSGNYEQYF.